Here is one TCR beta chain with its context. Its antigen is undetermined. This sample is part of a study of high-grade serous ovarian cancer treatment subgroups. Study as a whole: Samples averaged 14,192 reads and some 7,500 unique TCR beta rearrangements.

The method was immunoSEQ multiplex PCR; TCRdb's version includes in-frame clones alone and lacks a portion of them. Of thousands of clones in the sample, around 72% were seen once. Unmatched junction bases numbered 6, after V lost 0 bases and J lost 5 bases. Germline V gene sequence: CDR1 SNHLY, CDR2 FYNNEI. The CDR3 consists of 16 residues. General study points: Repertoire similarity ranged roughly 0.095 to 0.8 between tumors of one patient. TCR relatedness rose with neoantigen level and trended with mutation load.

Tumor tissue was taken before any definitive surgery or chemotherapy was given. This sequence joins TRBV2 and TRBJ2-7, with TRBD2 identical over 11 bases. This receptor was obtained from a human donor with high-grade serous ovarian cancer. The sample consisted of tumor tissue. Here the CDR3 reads CASSEAGTSGRDEQYF. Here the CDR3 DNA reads TGTGCCAGCAGTGAAGCGGGCACTAGCGGGAGAGACGAGCAGTACTTC.